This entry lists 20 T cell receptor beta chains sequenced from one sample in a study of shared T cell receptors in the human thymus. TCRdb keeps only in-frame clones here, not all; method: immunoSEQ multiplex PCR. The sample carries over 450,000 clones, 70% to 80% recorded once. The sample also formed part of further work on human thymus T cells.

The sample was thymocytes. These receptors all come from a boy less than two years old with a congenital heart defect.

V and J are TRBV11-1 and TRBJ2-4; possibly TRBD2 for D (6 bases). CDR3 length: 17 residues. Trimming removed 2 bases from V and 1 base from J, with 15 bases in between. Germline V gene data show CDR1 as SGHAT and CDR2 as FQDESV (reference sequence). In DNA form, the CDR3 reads TGTGCCAGCAGCTTATTTGACGGGAGATGGGCCAAAAACATTCAGTACTTC. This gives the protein CASSLFDGRWAKNIQYF.

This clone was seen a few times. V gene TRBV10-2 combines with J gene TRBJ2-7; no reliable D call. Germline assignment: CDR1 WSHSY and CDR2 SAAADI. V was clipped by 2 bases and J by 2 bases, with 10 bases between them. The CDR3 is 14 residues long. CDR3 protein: CASSELVNAYEQYF. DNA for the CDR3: TGCGCCAGCAGTGAGCTCGTTAATGCCTACGAGCAGTACTTC.

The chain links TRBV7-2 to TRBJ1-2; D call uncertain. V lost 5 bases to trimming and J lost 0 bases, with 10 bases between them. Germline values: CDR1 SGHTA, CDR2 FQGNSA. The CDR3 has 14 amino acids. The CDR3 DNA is TGTGCCAGCAGCCCCAGGATAGCTAACTATGGCTACACCTTC. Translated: CASSPRIANYGYTF.

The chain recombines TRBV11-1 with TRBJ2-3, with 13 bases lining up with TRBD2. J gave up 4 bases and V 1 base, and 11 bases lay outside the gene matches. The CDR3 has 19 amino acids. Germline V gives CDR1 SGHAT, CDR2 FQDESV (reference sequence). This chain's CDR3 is CASSLVVARLAGGPDTQYF. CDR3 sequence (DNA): TGTGCCAGCAGCTTAGTTGTAGCGAGACTAGCGGGAGGTCCAGATACGCAGTATTTT.

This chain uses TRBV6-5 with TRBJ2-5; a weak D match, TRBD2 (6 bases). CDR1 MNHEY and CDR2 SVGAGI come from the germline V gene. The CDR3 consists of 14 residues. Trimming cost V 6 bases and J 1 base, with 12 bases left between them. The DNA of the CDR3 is TGTGCCAGCAGAGCTAGCGCTCTCCAAGAGACCCAGTACTTC. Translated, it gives CASRASALQETQYF.

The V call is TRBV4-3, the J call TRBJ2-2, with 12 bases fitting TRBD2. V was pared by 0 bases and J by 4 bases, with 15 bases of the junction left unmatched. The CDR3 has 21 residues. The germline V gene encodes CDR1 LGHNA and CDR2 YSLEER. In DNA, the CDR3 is TGCGCCAGCAGCCAAGATCGATACCGACTAGCGGGAGTTTGGAGCACCGGGGAGCTGTTTTTT. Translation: CASSQDRYRLAGVWSTGELFF.

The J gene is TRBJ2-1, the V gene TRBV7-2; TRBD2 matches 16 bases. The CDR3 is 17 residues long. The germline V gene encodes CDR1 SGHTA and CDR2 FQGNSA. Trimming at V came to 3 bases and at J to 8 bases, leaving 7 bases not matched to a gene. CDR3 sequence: CASSLGLAGGPMDEQFF. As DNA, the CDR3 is TGTGCCAGCAGCTTGGGACTAGCGGGAGGGCCTATGGATGAGCAGTTCTTC.

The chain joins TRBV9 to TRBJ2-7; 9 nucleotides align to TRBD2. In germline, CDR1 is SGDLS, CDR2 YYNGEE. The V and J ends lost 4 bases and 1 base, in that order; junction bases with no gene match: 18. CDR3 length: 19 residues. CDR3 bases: TGTGCCAGCAGCCTTGGGGCTAGCGGGATAAACAAGGGATCCTACGAGCAGTACTTC. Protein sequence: CASSLGASGINKGSYEQYF.

CDR3 sequence: CASSSVGQVGYGYTF. The CDR3 bases are TGTGCCAGTAGTTCGGTGGGGCAAGTGGGCTATGGCTACACCTTC. The chain employs TRBV19 and TRBJ1-2; D is perhaps TRBD1 (5 bases). Germline assignment: CDR1 LNHDA and CDR2 SQIVND (reference sequence). The CDR3 spans 15 residues. V was pared by 5 bases and J by 4 bases, with 17 bases between. The whole variable domain, remainder taken from reference TRBV19 and TRBJ1-2, is DGGITQSPKYLFRKEGQNVTLSCEQNLNHDAMYWYRQDPGQGLRLIYYSQIVNDFQKGDIAEGYSVSREKKESFPLTVTSAQKNPTAFYLCASSSVGQVGYGYTFGSGTRLTVV.

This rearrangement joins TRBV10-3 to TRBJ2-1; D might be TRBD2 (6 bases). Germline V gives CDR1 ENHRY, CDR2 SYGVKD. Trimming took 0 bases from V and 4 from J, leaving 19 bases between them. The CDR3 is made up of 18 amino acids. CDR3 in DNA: TGTGCCATCAGTGAGTCGTTACAGCCGGGACTGAGATACAATGAGCAGTTCTTC. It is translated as CAISESLQPGLRYNEQFF.

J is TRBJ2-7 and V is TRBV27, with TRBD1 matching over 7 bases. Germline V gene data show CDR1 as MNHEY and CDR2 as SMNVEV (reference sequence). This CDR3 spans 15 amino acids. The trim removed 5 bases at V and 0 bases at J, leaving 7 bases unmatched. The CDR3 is CASSQGTVGSYEQYF. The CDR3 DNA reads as TGTGCCAGCAGTCAAGGGACAGTGGGCTCCTACGAGCAGTACTTC.

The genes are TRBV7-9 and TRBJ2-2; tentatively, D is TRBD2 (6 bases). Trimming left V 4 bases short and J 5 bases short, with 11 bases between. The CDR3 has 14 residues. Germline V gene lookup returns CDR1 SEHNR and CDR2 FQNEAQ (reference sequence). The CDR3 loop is CASSSRRGTGELFF. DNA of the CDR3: TGTGCCAGCAGCTCTAGACGGGGGACCGGGGAGCTGTTTTTT. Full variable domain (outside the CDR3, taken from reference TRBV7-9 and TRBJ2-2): DTGVSQNPRHKITKRGQNVTFRCDPISEHNRLYWYRQTLGQGPEFLTYFQNEAQLEKSRLLSDRFSAERPKGSFSTLEIQRTEQGDSAMYLCASSSRRGTGELFFGEGSRLTVL.

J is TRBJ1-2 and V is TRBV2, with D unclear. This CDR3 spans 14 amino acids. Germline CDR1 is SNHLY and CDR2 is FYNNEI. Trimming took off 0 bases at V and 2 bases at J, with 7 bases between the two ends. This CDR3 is CASSEALWNYGYTF. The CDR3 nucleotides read TGTGCCAGCAGTGAAGCGCTATGGAACTATGGCTACACCTTC.

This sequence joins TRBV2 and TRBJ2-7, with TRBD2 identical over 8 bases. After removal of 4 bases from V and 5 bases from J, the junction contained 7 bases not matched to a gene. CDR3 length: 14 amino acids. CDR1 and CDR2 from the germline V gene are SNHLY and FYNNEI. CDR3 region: CASSVERETHEQYF. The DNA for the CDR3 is TGTGCCAGCAGTGTCGAGCGGGAGACCCACGAGCAGTACTTC.

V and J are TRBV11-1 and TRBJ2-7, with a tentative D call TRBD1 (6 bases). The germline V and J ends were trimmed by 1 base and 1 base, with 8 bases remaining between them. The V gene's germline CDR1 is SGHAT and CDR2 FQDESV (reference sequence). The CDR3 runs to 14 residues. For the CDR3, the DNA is TGTGCCAGCAGCTTAGTCGGACAGTCCTACGAGCAGTACTTC. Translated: CASSLVGQSYEQYF.

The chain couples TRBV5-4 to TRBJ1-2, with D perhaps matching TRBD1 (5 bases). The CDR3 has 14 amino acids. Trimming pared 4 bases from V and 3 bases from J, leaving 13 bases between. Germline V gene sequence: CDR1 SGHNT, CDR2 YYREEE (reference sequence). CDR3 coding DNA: TGTGCCAGCAGCGGGGGGGGTAGGGACTATGGCTACACCTTC. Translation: CASSGGGRDYGYTF.

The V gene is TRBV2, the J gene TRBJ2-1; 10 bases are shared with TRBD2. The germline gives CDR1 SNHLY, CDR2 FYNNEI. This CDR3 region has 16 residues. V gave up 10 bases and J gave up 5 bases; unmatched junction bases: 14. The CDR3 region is CATFTEAGGPHNEQFF. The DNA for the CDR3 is TGTGCCACCTTTACGGAAGCGGGAGGGCCTCACAATGAGCAGTTCTTC.

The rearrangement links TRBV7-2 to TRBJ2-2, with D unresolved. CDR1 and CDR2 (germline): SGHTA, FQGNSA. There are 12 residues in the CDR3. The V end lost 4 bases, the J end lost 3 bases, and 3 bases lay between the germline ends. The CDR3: CASSSYTGELFF. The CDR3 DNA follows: TGTGCCAGCAGCTCCTACACCGGGGAGCTGTTTTTT.

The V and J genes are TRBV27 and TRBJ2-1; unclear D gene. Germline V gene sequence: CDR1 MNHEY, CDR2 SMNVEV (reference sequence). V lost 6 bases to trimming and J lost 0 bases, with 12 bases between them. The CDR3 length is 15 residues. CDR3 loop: CASRAGFSSYNEQFF. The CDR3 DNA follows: TGTGCCAGCAGGGCAGGATTTAGCTCCTACAATGAGCAGTTCTTC.

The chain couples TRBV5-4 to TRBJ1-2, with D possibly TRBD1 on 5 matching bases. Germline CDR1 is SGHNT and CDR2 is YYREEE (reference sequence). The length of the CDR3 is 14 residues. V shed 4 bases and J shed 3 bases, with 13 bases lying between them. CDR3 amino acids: CASSQGVLDYGYTF. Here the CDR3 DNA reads TGTGCCAGCAGCCAAGGGGTATTGGACTATGGCTACACCTTC.